Presented here are 28 T cell receptor beta chains from one specimen sequenced in a study of T cell responses to AZD1222 COVID-19 vaccine. The assay was immunoSEQ multiplex PCR, and TCRdb's table has in-frame clones only and misses some. Of about 180,000 clones listed, 85% to 90% were seen once; the top ten hold 11%. The sample here was peripheral blood, taken 28 days after the second AZD1222 dose. All receptors derive from an adult who received the AZD1222 COVID-19 vaccine.

The chain is built from TRBV19 and TRBJ2-1; tentatively, D is TRBD2 (6 bases). The CDR3 runs 15 residues. Germline V gene sequence: CDR1 LNHDA, CDR2 SQIVND (reference sequence). V was pared by 4 bases and J by 5 bases, with 15 bases between. The CDR3 DNA reads as TGTGCCAGTAGTAATCTTATCGGGGGTCACAATGAGCAGTTCTTC. Its protein product is CASSNLIGGHNEQFF.

CDR3 in amino acids: CASSDGGPLHF. CDR3 in DNA: TGTGCCAGCAGTGACGGAGGGCCCCTCCACTTT. The chain joins TRBV6-4 to TRBJ1-6; D uncertain. The germline V gene encodes CDR1 MRHNA and CDR2 SNTAGT. V lost 2 bases, J lost 13 bases, and 6 bases lay in between. The CDR3 runs 11 residues.

The chain has TRBV23-1 and TRBJ1-2; tentatively, D is TRBD1 (5 bases). TRBV23-1 is identified as an open reading frame with a role that is uncertain. CDR3 size: 14 residues. Trimming took 9 bases from V and 2 from J, leaving 16 bases between them. The CDR3 reads CASPRSWGNYGYTF. The DNA for the CDR3 is TGCGCCAGTCCTCGATCTTGGGGGAACTATGGCTACACCTTC.

This clone has only a few counts. This chain uses TRBV3-1 (or the pseudogene TRBV3-2) with TRBJ2-1, with 8 bases aligning to TRBD2. The CDR3 consists of 15 residues. V shed 4 bases and J 7 bases; nucleotides not matched to a gene: 9. The germline gives CDR1 LGHDT, CDR2 YNNKEL (reference sequence). The DNA for the CDR3 is TGTGCCAGCAGCCCAACGGGGGGGGGCTGGAATGAGCAGTTCTTC. It codes for CASSPTGGGWNEQFF.

The chain links TRBV30 to TRBJ2-3, with 13 nucleotides matching TRBD2. Germline CDR1 and CDR2: GTSNPN and SVGIG (reference sequence). V shed 4 bases and J 8 bases; nucleotides not matched to a gene: 9. The CDR3 totals 15 residues. The CDR3 loop is CAWMLLAGGPSTQYF. The CDR3 bases are TGTGCCTGGATGCTACTAGCGGGGGGGCCGAGTACGCAGTATTTT.

J is TRBJ1-1 and V is TRBV10-3; D not certain. V dropped 8 bases and J dropped 1 base, with 8 bases sitting between them. Germline V CDR1 and CDR2: ENHRY, SYGVKD. This CDR3 is built from 12 residues. CDR3: CAIGSENTEAFF. The CDR3 DNA sequence: TGTGCCATCGGTTCGGAGAACACTGAAGCTTTCTTT.

The genes are TRBV5-1 and TRBJ2-3, with 9 bases identical to TRBD2. V shed 2 bases and J 0 bases; nucleotides not matched to a gene: 4. This CDR3 is 16 amino acids long. Germline V gene lookup returns CDR1 SGHRS and CDR2 YFSETQ. The CDR3 DNA follows: TGCGCCAGCAGCTTAGGAAGCGGGAGGAGCACAGATACGCAGTATTTT. This codes for CASSLGSGRSTDTQYF.

This clone was detected once. The J gene is TRBJ2-7, the V gene TRBV29-1; maybe TRBD1 (5 bases). The CDR3 spans 13 residues. V was shortened by 5 bases and J by 0 bases, with 11 bases between the two germline ends. Germline V gene sequence: CDR1 SQVTM, CDR2 ANQGSEA. The CDR3 loop reads CSVKTVSSYEQYF. The CDR3 DNA is TGCAGCGTTAAGACAGTAAGCTCCTACGAGCAGTACTTC.

The chain has TRBV7-6 and TRBJ2-1; 8 positions agree with TRBD1. With 4 bases clipped from V and 5 bases from J, the junction kept 7 bases outside the gene matches. The CDR3 contains 15 residues. Looked up from germline, CDR1 is SGHVS and CDR2 is FNYEAQ. The CDR3 nucleotides read TGTGCCAGCAGCTCCGGACAGGGTATCCACAATGAGCAGTTCTTC. Its protein is CASSSGQGIHNEQFF.

The chain joins TRBV19 to TRBJ1-2; 8 nucleotides match TRBD1. The junction had 4 bases not matched to a gene; V was cut back by 0 bases and J by 7 bases. CDR1 is LNHDA, CDR2 SQIVND, per germline (reference sequence). The CDR3 has 14 amino acids. As DNA, the CDR3 is TGTGCCAGTAGTATAGATGAGACAGGGGCTGGCTACACCTTC. Translation gives CASSIDETGAGYTF.

The V gene is TRBV13, the J gene TRBJ2-3; D may be TRBD2 (6 bases). The V end was cut by 1 base, the J end by 1 base, with 6 bases between. The CDR3 is made up of 14 amino acids. Looked up from germline, CDR1 is PRHDT and CDR2 is FYEKMQ (reference sequence). The DNA for the CDR3 is TGTGCCAGCAGCTTAGCGGGGGGCACAGATACGCAGTATTTT. Translated: CASSLAGGTDTQYF.

The gene calls are TRBV15 and TRBJ1-4; D gene ambiguous. CDR3 length: 12 amino acids. Germline loops: CDR1 LNHNV, CDR2 YYDKDF (reference sequence). Trimming cost V 3 bases and J 14 bases, with 13 bases left between them. The CDR3 DNA is TGTGCCACCAGCAGGAACCGGGATTTTCTGTTTTTT. It encodes CATSRNRDFLFF.

In its sample, this clone was seen once. This sequence joins TRBV19 and TRBJ1-5; unclear D gene. This CDR3 is built from 16 residues. Trimming removed 5 bases from V and 4 bases from J, with 18 bases in between. Germline loops: CDR1 LNHDA, CDR2 SQIVND (reference sequence). The CDR3 nucleotides are TGTGCCAGTAGTGCTCAGGACGGATTCAGAAATCAGCCCCAGCATTTT. It encodes CASSAQDGFRNQPQHF.

The chain combines TRBV19 with TRBJ1-1, with 9 bases matching TRBD1. The V and J ends lost 6 bases and 2 bases, in that order; junction bases with no gene match: 7. The CDR3 has 15 amino acids. Per germline, CDR1 LNHDA and CDR2 SQIVND (reference sequence). The CDR3 DNA reads TGTGCCAGTAGCAAACGGACAGGGGTTAACACTGAAGCTTTCTTT. This encodes CASSKRTGVNTEAFF.

The V call is TRBV30, the J call TRBJ1-2; 12 bases line up with TRBD1. CDR1 is GTSNPN, CDR2 SVGIG, per germline (reference sequence). With 0 bases clipped from V and 6 bases from J, the junction kept 2 bases outside the gene matches. The CDR3 runs 14 residues. The CDR3 DNA sequence: TGTGCCTGGAGTGTAGGGACAGGGGGCAATGGCTACACCTTC. As protein: CAWSVGTGGNGYTF.

This CDR3 is CASTLDRAYNSPLHF. CDR3 coding DNA: TGTGCCAGTACCTTGGACAGGGCCTATAATTCACCCCTCCACTTT. The V call is TRBV19, the J call TRBJ1-6; 8 bases match TRBD1. CDR3 length: 15 amino acids. The germline V gene encodes CDR1 LNHDA and CDR2 SQIVND (reference sequence). V dropped 7 bases and J dropped 2; count of bases not matched to a gene: 4.

The rearrangement uses TRBV5-1 and TRBJ1-1, with a tentative D call TRBD1 (5 bases). The CDR3 is made up of 18 amino acids. In germline, CDR1 is SGHRS, CDR2 YFSETQ. Between the trimmed V and J ends, which lost 3 bases and 5 bases, there was a span of 26 bases. The CDR3 loop is CASSSTPSGTRSGTEAFF. For the CDR3, the DNA is TGCGCCAGCAGCTCCACCCCCAGTGGGACTCGGAGTGGGACTGAAGCTTTCTTT. Full variable domain (outside the CDR3, taken from reference TRBV5-1 and TRBJ1-1): KAGVTQTPRYLIKTRGQQVTLSCSPISGHRSVSWYQQTPGQGLQFLFEYFSETQRNKGNFPGRFSGRQFSNSRSEMNVSTLELGDSALYLCASSSTPSGTRSGTEAFFGQGTRLTVV.

The genes are TRBV7-8 and TRBJ1-3; D remains unclear. The CDR3 sequence is 13 residues long. Per the germline V gene, CDR1 is SGHVS and CDR2 is FQNEAQ. Trimming stripped 5 bases from V and 0 bases from J, with 5 bases between. The CDR3 sequence is CASSPLSGNTIYF. The DNA of the CDR3 is TGTGCCAGCAGCCCCCTCTCTGGAAACACCATATATTTT.

This chain connects TRBV10-3 to TRBJ2-1; no clear D gene. The CDR3 runs to 13 residues. Trimming removed 6 bases at V and 8 bases at J, with 14 bases between. Germline V gene lookup returns CDR1 ENHRY and CDR2 SYGVKD. The CDR3 is CAISLRLLDEQFF. CDR3 coding DNA: TGTGCCATCAGCTTAAGACTGTTGGATGAGCAGTTCTTC.

The chain combines TRBV5-4 with TRBJ1-1; no clear D gene. This CDR3 contains 15 residues. V lost 2 bases, J lost 3 bases, and 14 bases lay in between. Germline V gene lookup returns CDR1 SGHNT and CDR2 YYREEE (reference sequence). The CDR3 region is CASSLKEGWYTEAFF. CDR3 in DNA: TGTGCCAGCAGCTTAAAGGAGGGCTGGTACACTGAAGCTTTCTTT.

V gene TRBV6-6 combines with J gene TRBJ2-3; 9 nucleotides agree with TRBD1. Germline V gene sequence: CDR1 MNHNY, CDR2 SVGAGI (reference sequence). Trimming at V came to 4 bases and at J to 4 bases, leaving 3 bases not matched to a gene. CDR3 size: 14 residues. CDR3 region: CASSSRQGADTQYF. In nucleotides, the CDR3 is TGTGCCAGCAGTTCTAGACAGGGGGCAGATACGCAGTATTTT.

The chain recombines TRBV19 with TRBJ1-2, with D maybe TRBD1 (5 bases). This CDR3 has 14 residues. Germline V CDR1 and CDR2: LNHDA, SQIVND (reference sequence). Trimming shortened V by 7 bases and J by 4 bases, and 16 bases separated the two germline ends. The CDR3 region is CASNLRGGLYGYTF. CDR3 bases: TGTGCCAGTAATCTGCGGGGGGGACTCTATGGCTACACCTTC.

This chain links TRBV3-1 (or the pseudogene TRBV3-2) with TRBJ1-6; D is unresolved. The CDR3 has 14 amino acids. Germline CDR1 LGHDT, CDR2 YNNKEL (reference sequence). V lost 2 bases to trimming and J lost 8 bases, with 10 bases between them. CDR3 region: CASSQRTGDSPLHF. CDR3 DNA: TGTGCCAGCAGCCAACGGACTGGGGATTCACCCCTCCACTTT.

The rearrangement links TRBV28 to TRBJ2-7; maybe TRBD2 (6 bases). The CDR3 extends over 15 amino acids. V was pared by 3 bases and J by 3 bases, with 15 bases between. Germline-derived CDR1 and CDR2 are MDHEN and SYDVKM. The chain's CDR3 is CASSLSRSGVYEQYF. The CDR3 coding sequence is TGTGCCAGCAGTTTGTCGCGATCGGGAGTCTACGAGCAGTACTTC.

Here the CDR3 reads CASSSRQGWDEQFF. The CDR3 nucleotides read TGTGCCAGCAGTTCCCGACAGGGTTGGGATGAGCAGTTCTTC. The chain is built from TRBV5-4 and TRBJ2-1; 7 bases fit TRBD1. V dropped 5 bases and J dropped 8; count of bases not matched to a gene: 10. CDR1 is SGHNT and CDR2 is YYREEE in the germline V gene (reference sequence). CDR3 length: 14 amino acids.

This chain uses TRBV30 with TRBJ2-3, with TRBD2 identical over 8 bases. The CDR3 loop spans 12 amino acids. Germline V gene sequence: CDR1 GTSNPN, CDR2 SVGIG (reference sequence). V lost 1 base, J lost 8 bases, and 2 bases stayed unmatched. Here the CDR3 reads CAWSGLAGTQYF. DNA of the CDR3: TGTGCCTGGAGTGGGCTAGCGGGTACGCAGTATTTT.

V is TRBV7-9 and J is TRBJ1-1, with 7 bases aligning to TRBD1. The CDR3 is 16 amino acids. Germline CDR1 is SEHNR and CDR2 is FQNEAQ (reference sequence). V lost 5 bases and J lost 0; bases outside the gene matches: 9. Written as DNA, the CDR3 is TGTGCCAGCAGCCGTGACAGGGAACTAATGAACACTGAAGCTTTCTTT. Protein product: CASSRDRELMNTEAFF. Combining the CDR3 with reference TRBV7-9 and TRBJ1-1 gives the whole variable domain DTGVSQNPRHKITKRGQNVTFRCDPISEHNRLYWYRQTLGQGPEFLTYFQNEAQLEKSRLLSDRFSAERPKGSFSTLEIQRTEQGDSAMYLCASSRDRELMNTEAFFGQGTRLTVV.

This clone was picked up one time. J is TRBJ2-1 and V is TRBV7-9; D gene uncertain. The CDR3 has 14 residues. Looked up from germline, CDR1 is SEHNR and CDR2 is FQNEAQ (reference sequence). Trimming removed 4 bases at V and 10 bases at J, with 17 bases between. DNA for the CDR3: TGTGCCAGCAGCTCCCTTCGCGGCAGGTCCGAGCAGTTCTTC. This gives the protein CASSSLRGRSEQFF.